This TCR beta chain was sequenced for a study of blood T cell repertoires in COVID-19 (dated by TCRdb to the early 2020s). Regarding the complete study: Samples from collaborators originated in the United States, Italy and Spain and spanned both the acute and convalescent phases of COVID-19. A de-identified subject ID, COVID-19 status, age in years and sex were almost always included in the sample metadata. Subjects who had been exposed to COVID-19, were actively infected with it, or had recovered from it provided the deeply sampled blood TCRbeta repertoires that made up the dataset. Samples were obtained from the ongoing ImmuneRACE study (first 160 participants) and from roughly 1,300 subjects provided by 6 global collaborators. The repertoires were released in a freely available public database meant as a resource for research on the immune response to SARS-CoV-2. The material from the prospective study consisted of cDNA or gDNA derived from T cells, B-cell-depleted T cells, or PBMCs. Where HLA class I and class II types were available, the types were taken from metadata supplied by the sample provider, not from assay-based typing.

The immunoSEQ Assay, a bias-controlled multiplex PCR, was used to amplify TCRbeta CDR3 regions from genomic DNA. The published analysis was carried out like this. The number of nucleated cells in each sample was estimated by amplification of reference gene primers within the assay. Sequence reads were collapsed and filtered to measure the absolute abundance of every unique TCRbeta CDR3 rearrangement. For each sample, productive Simpson clonality was calculated as the square root of Simpson's diversity index over productive rearrangements. Not all clones reach the TCRdb copy of this immuneACCESS table, which keeps in-frame sequences only. Checked studies attribute under half of the gap to unresolved V genes and leave the rest unexplained. The V and J calls and clone size are taken from that table; D and trimming were inferred from the DNA. This sample lists hundreds of thousands of clones; roughly 90% were detected once. The top ten hold roughly 0.76% of the sample.

Concerning this clone itself: Its antigen specificity is not known. Qualities for individual bases were not recorded, and no much larger clone is one base off.

One collaborating source in Seattle enrolled patients while the patients were actively infected and followed the patients over time throughout the course of disease. Each collaborating institution followed its own protocols to collect whole blood in K2EDTA tubes. For TCRbeta analysis, collaborators shipped samples as frozen whole blood, isolated PBMCs, or DNA extracted from either of those sample types. The full study reports these points: The quantity of clinical and demographic metadata differed by source and by participant and was supplied without curation.

The junction carries 14 bases between V and J, which are trimmed by 6 bases and 3 bases respectively. According to the germline V gene (reference sequence), CDR1 reads SEHNR and CDR2 reads FQNEAQ. From the cysteine through the phenylalanine, the CDR3 covers 15 amino acids. Only CDR3 DNA remains: 45 bases, in frame from the first base. The sequenced sample was peripheral blood. The rearrangement joined TRBV7-9 to TRBJ2-2; the D gene is perhaps TRBD1, from 6 matching bases. The sequence derives from a man aged 18 to 29 with COVID-19, enrolled during active disease. The CDR3 protein sequence reads: CASSFRGPDTGELFF. The nucleotide sequence is given as TGTGCCAGCAGTTTCAGGGGTCCGGACACCGGGGAGCTGTTTTTT.